A single T cell receptor (beta chain) is shown here with its context. Its antigen is still unknown. No base quality values were provided; no much bigger clone lies one nucleotide off. The sample holds other DNA sequences that translate to the same CDR3. In light of the paper, this sample's time point label describes: about 28 days (+/-7) after the second vaccine dose. AZD1222 recipients given second doses at about 4 weeks or at about 12 weeks were pooled, since spike-specific TCR depth and breadth were not found to differ between the two schedules. Vaccinee samples were obtained from the UK trials COV001 and COV002, which included a single-blind randomized controlled phase 2/3 trial of AZD1222 (ChAdOx1 nCoV-19) in healthy adults. For TCRbeta chain sequencing, PBMC samples from trial participants were taken at day 0 and at day 28 after the second dose. The data stem from a study of T cell responses to AZD1222 COVID-19 vaccine (dated by TCRdb to the early 2020s). Study-level background: A total of approximately 250 trial participants underwent TCR sequencing, of whom approximately 200 had received two doses of AZD1222 and about 25 had received two doses of the MenACWY control vaccine. Trial participants were enrolled by age into 18-55, 56-69 and 70-plus year subgroups, with approximately 150, 30 and 60 TCR-sequenced participants respectively.

What the study reported, not specific to this receptor: Conclusions about previously exposed vaccinees were limited because only six or seven AZD1222 recipients were SARS-CoV-2 seropositive at baseline. Epitopes outside the regions mutated in the B.1.351 and B.1.1.7 variants were reportedly recognized by nearly half of the unique spike-specific TCRs. Participants were mostly white British and included more females than males, and it was suggested by the authors that clonal diversity may have been underestimated. The 56-69-year group was small, and its depth increase did not reach significance, likely because of low power. No day 14 peak-response samples were available, so repertoires were characterized only after the peak T cell response. The vaccine-associated CD4 TCRs covered the entire spike protein, and the dominant responses fell in regions 160-218 and 743-854. After two AZD1222 doses, spike-specific TCR breadth and depth were significantly higher than at day 0 and than in MenACWY recipients.

The CDR3 regions of human TCRbeta chains were analyzed by immunosequencing. The paper's processing steps were these. TCRs in the repertoires were matched against a reference library of SARS-CoV-2-specific TCRs that had been generated with the MIRA antigen-specificity platform. Breadth was defined as the fraction of unique TCRs that were SARS-CoV-2-associated. Depth was defined as the fraction of total T cells that were SARS-CoV-2-associated. Each spike-specific TCR was assigned to its reactive spike region and to a CD4 or CD8 class using the MIRA data. Log10-transformed breadth and depth values were compared by one-way ANOVA with Sidak's multiple comparisons tests. TCRdb re-hosts the immuneACCESS table, in-frame sequences only. Its copies lack some clones; in the studies checked, an unresolved V gene accounts for under half of them, and the cause for the rest is not known. V, J and clone size are those of that table, while D and trimming were read from the DNA. Counted in this sample were fewer than 200,000 clones; around 88% of them appeared once. The ten largest clones represent 11% of the sample.

CDR1 is given as MRHNA and CDR2 as SNTAGT, both from the germline V gene. V sheds 8 bases and J sheds 2 bases, leaving 10 bases between their ends. Including the terminal cysteine and phenylalanine, the CDR3 comprises 13 residues. Only CDR3 DNA is held: 39 bases, read in frame from base 1. The specimen comprised peripheral blood, sampled 28 days after the second AZD1222 dose. In this chain, TRBV6-4 is recombined with TRBJ2-1; the D gene is perhaps TRBD2, from 5 matching bases. The clonotype was recovered from an adult who received the AZD1222 COVID-19 vaccine. The CDR3 reads as follows: CASSEGPYNEQFF. The bases read TGTGCCAGCTCAGAGGGCCCCTACAATGAGCAGTTCTTC.